This TCR beta chain stems from a study of blood T cell repertoires in COVID-19. Produced via immunoSEQ multiplex PCR; TCRdb's table is partial and in-frame only. Of approximately 80,000 clones listed, roughly 88% are singletons. The germline V gene has CDR1 MNHEY and CDR2 SVGAGI. This CDR3 is 10 amino acids long. The sample holds one count of this clone. The chain links TRBV6-5 to TRBJ1-2; D is perhaps TRBD1 (6 bases). The sample was peripheral blood. This sequence originates from a human donor in a cohort sampled during active COVID-19. The CDR3 DNA sequence: TGTGTCACAGGGAACTATGGCTACACCTTC. Protein: CVTGNYGYTF.